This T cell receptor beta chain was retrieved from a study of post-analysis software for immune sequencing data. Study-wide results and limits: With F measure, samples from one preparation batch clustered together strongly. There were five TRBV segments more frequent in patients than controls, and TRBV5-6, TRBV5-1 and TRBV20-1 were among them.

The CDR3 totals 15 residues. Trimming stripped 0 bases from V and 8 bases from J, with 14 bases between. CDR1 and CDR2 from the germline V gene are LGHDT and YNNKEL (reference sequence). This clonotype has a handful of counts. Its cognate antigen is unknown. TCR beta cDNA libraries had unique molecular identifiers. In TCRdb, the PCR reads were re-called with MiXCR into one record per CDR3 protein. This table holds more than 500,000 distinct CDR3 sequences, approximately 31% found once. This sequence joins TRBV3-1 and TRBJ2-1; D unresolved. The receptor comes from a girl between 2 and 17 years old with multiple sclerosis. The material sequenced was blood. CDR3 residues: CASSQEQTLYDEQFF. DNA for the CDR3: TGTGCCAGCAGCCAAGAACAGACACTGTACGATGAGCAGTTCTTC.